This T cell receptor (beta chain) was captured in a study of CD8+ T cells in alopecia areata. Following extraction, RNA underwent reverse transcription to cDNA, which served as the sequencing template. Some clones are missing from TCRdb's copy, which holds only in-frame ones; the method was immunoSEQ multiplex PCR. This table has about 190,000 clones, around 60% appearing once. Punch biopsies of lesional scalp, plus peripheral blood, were taken from alopecia areata patients. PBMC-derived CD4+ and CD8+ T cells were sorted. The clonotype comes from a human donor with alopecia areata. Specimen: CD4+ T cells sorted from blood, collected at week 0.

This chain's CDR3 is CASNAGQGNSPLHF. CDR3 sequence (DNA): TGTGCCAGCAATGCCGGACAGGGTAATTCACCCCTCCACTTT. The rearrangement links TRBV5-6 to TRBJ1-6; TRBD1 matches at 8 bases. Trimming removed 6 bases from V and 6 bases from J; junction bases left unmatched: 5. Per germline, CDR1 SGHDT and CDR2 YYEEEE. The CDR3 length is 14 residues.